The present T cell receptor (beta chain) was sequenced within a study of blood T cell repertoires in COVID-19. The wider study: Acute-phase and convalescent COVID-19 samples originated in the United States, Italy and Spain. PBMCs, B-cell-depleted T cells, or T cells provided the cDNA or gDNA that made up the material.

Method: immunoSEQ multiplex PCR; TCRdb's copy keeps in-frame clones and lacks some. The sample consists of some 260,000 clones, around 90% of them appearing once. Trimming removed 3 bases from V and 7 bases from J, with 12 bases in between. The CDR3 runs 12 residues. Germline V gene data show CDR1 as DFQATT and CDR2 as SNEGSKA (reference sequence). Material for sequencing was peripheral blood. This receptor was taken from a human donor in a cohort sampled during active COVID-19. The chain employs TRBV20-1 and TRBJ1-2; D gene unclear. The CDR3 DNA is TGCAGTGCTAGTCCCCAGTACCGTGGCTACACCTTC. This encodes CSASPQYRGYTF.